These 14 T cell receptor beta chains were sequenced from one sample in a study of T cell responses to AZD1222 COVID-19 vaccine (dated by TCRdb to about 2021). The time point label for this specimen denotes: about 28 days (+/-7) after the second vaccine dose. The sample's treatment or condition, from its label and the paper: meningococcal conjugate vaccine given as trial control. The method was the immunoSEQ multiplex PCR assay. The clones in this table, taken by TCRdb from immuneACCESS, are in-frame only. Not every clone is retained; where verified, under half of the shortfall comes from an unresolved V gene, and the cause of the rest is unknown. This sample comprises 150,000 to 200,000 clones, about 92% of them detected only once. The ten largest clones capture 3.5% to 4% of the sample. Sequences were derived from peripheral blood, sampled 28 days after the second dose of the MenACWY control vaccine. The receptor set was obtained from an adult who received the MenACWY meningococcal vaccine as a control.

This rearrangement joins TRBV7-9 to TRBJ1-2; 12 bases map to TRBD1. Trimming at V came to 3 bases and at J to 4 bases, leaving 12 bases not matched to a gene. The length of the CDR3 is 18 residues. The germline CDR1 and CDR2 sequences are SEHNR and FQNEAQ (reference sequence). CDR3 DNA sequence: TGTGCCAGCAGCTTTGGTCGGGACAGGGGGCCAGGCGTCTATGGCTACACCTTC. It translates to CASSFGRDRGPGVYGYTF. Looking up the rest from reference TRBV7-9 and TRBJ1-2 gives the full variable domain: DTGVSQNPRHKITKRGQNVTFRCDPISEHNRLYWYRQTLGQGPEFLTYFQNEAQLEKSRLLSDRFSAERPKGSFSTLEIQRTEQGDSAMYLCASSFGRDRGPGVYGYTFGSGTRLTVV.

This chain links TRBV5-4 with TRBJ2-7; tentative D call: TRBD1 (6 bases). Germline V CDR1 and CDR2: SGHNT, YYREEE (reference sequence). The germline V and J ends were trimmed by 3 bases and 0 bases, with 10 bases remaining between them. The CDR3 extends over 14 amino acids. The CDR3 spells CASSSDRASYEQYF. The CDR3, as DNA: TGTGCCAGCAGCTCGGACAGAGCCTCCTACGAGCAGTACTTC.

The chain couples TRBV3-1 (or the pseudogene TRBV3-2) to TRBJ2-1; 9 bases align to TRBD1. V was pared by 3 bases and J by 5 bases, with 8 bases of the junction left unmatched. CDR3 length: 16 amino acids. Per germline, CDR1 LGHDT and CDR2 YNNKEL (reference sequence). In DNA form, the CDR3 reads TGTGCCAGCAGCCAGGGGGGCGGGACAGGGAACAATGAGCAGTTCTTC. Residues: CASSQGGGTGNNEQFF.

This rearrangement joins TRBV7-9 to TRBJ2-7; TRBD2 matches at 9 bases. Per the germline V gene, CDR1 is SEHNR and CDR2 is FQNEAQ (reference sequence). The trim removed 5 bases at V and 5 bases at J, leaving 7 bases unmatched. This CDR3 has 14 amino acids. CDR3 nucleotides: TGTGCCAGCAGCCTCATTGTAGCGGGAGACGAGCAGTACTTC. Its protein product is CASSLIVAGDEQYF.

V and J are TRBV7-2 and TRBJ1-5, with no clear D. V dropped 3 bases and J dropped 0 bases, with 18 bases sitting between them. Germline V lookup: CDR1 SGHTA, CDR2 FQGNSA. This CDR3 has 18 residues. CDR3 residues: CASSFRTDRYYSNQPQHF. DNA for the CDR3: TGTGCCAGCAGCTTCAGGACCGACCGTTATTATAGCAATCAGCCCCAGCATTTT.

This sequence joins TRBV19 and TRBJ1-2; TRBD1 might be the D (6 bases). Per germline, CDR1 LNHDA and CDR2 SQIVND (reference sequence). The ends were cut back, 2 bases at V and 5 bases at J, with 12 bases in the middle. CDR3 length: 14 residues. CDR3 in DNA: TGTGCCAGTAGTATAAGGTCCAGGGGATATGGCTACACCTTC. Translation: CASSIRSRGYGYTF. Drawing the rest from reference TRBV19 and TRBJ1-2, the complete variable domain is DGGITQSPKYLFRKEGQNVTLSCEQNLNHDAMYWYRQDPGQGLRLIYYSQIVNDFQKGDIAEGYSVSREKKESFPLTVTSAQKNPTAFYLCASSIRSRGYGYTFGSGTRLTVV.

With regard to this clone: Other DNA variants within this sample encode the same CDR3. This chain connects TRBV19 to TRBJ2-3; D is uncertain. This CDR3 spans 14 amino acids. Per the germline V gene, CDR1 is LNHDA and CDR2 is SQIVND (reference sequence). With 3 bases removed from V and 0 bases from J, the gap between germline ends came to 7 bases. In nucleotides, the CDR3 is TGTGCCAGTAGTATTCCAAGGAGCACAGATACGCAGTATTTT. Its translation: CASSIPRSTDTQYF.

The chain carries TRBV2 and TRBJ2-1, with D possibly matching TRBD1 (6 bases). The CDR3 sequence is 15 residues long. The V end was cut by 6 bases, the J end by 1 base, with 13 bases between. Looked up from germline, CDR1 is SNHLY and CDR2 is FYNNEI. CDR3 loop: CASSEDRLSYNEQFF. CDR3 in DNA: TGTGCCAGCAGCGAGGACAGATTATCCTACAATGAGCAGTTCTTC.

The chain is built from TRBV7-3 and TRBJ2-7; 7 positions agree with TRBD1. Looked up from germline, CDR1 is SGHTA and CDR2 is FQGTGA. The J segment lost 9 bases and the V segment lost 5 bases, leaving 13 bases of the junction unmatched. This CDR3 comprises 14 residues. CDR3 in DNA: TGTGCCAGCAGCCCACTTAGGGGGCAGGGATTGCAGTACTTC. It translates to CASSPLRGQGLQYF.

This chain uses TRBV19 with TRBJ1-5, with a possible D match to TRBD1 (6 bases). From germline, CDR1 is LNHDA and CDR2 SQIVND (reference sequence). Trimming took off 0 bases at V and 2 bases at J, with 14 bases between the two ends. The CDR3 runs 17 residues. The CDR3 coding sequence is TGTGCCAGTAGTATAGACACAGGGTTTCGGGGCAATCAGCCCCAGCATTTT. Amino acid sequence: CASSIDTGFRGNQPQHF.

This sequence joins TRBV3-1 (or the pseudogene TRBV3-2) and TRBJ2-5; D ambiguous. V lost 3 bases and J lost 4, with 6 bases in between. CDR1 and CDR2 from the germline V gene are LGHDT and YNNKEL (reference sequence). The length of the CDR3 is 12 residues. This CDR3 reads CASSHGRETQYF. In DNA, the CDR3 is TGTGCCAGCAGCCACGGAAGAGAGACCCAGTACTTC.

The gene calls are TRBV6-1 and TRBJ1-2; unclear D gene. CDR1 and CDR2 from the germline V gene are MNHNS and SASEGT. Trimming removed 1 base at V and 7 bases at J, with 13 bases between. The CDR3 covers 14 residues. The CDR3 region has the DNA TGTGCCAGCAGTGAAGAGGGCTCTAGGGTTGGCTACACCTTC. It translates to CASSEEGSRVGYTF.

The chain has TRBV19 and TRBJ2-6, with D unclear. V was cut by 6 bases and J by 0 bases, with 12 bases left in between. Germline loops: CDR1 LNHDA, CDR2 SQIVND (reference sequence). This CDR3 region has 16 residues. CDR3 DNA sequence: TGTGCCAGTAGCCCGCGGCGGACCTCTGGGGCCAACGTCCTGACTTTC. Protein: CASSPRRTSGANVLTF. Combining the CDR3 with reference TRBV19 and TRBJ2-6 gives the whole variable domain DGGITQSPKYLFRKEGQNVTLSCEQNLNHDAMYWYRQDPGQGLRLIYYSQIVNDFQKGDIAEGYSVSREKKESFPLTVTSAQKNPTAFYLCASSPRRTSGANVLTFGAGSRLTVL.

The genes are TRBV5-1 and TRBJ2-5, with TRBD1 identical over 7 bases. The CDR3 extends over 15 amino acids. In germline, CDR1 is SGHRS, CDR2 YFSETQ. V shed 0 bases, J shed 3 bases, and the junction held 5 bases outside the gene matches. CDR3 DNA: TGCGCCAGCAGCTTGGGTGGACAGGTAAAAGAGACCCAGTACTTC. Protein sequence: CASSLGGQVKETQYF.